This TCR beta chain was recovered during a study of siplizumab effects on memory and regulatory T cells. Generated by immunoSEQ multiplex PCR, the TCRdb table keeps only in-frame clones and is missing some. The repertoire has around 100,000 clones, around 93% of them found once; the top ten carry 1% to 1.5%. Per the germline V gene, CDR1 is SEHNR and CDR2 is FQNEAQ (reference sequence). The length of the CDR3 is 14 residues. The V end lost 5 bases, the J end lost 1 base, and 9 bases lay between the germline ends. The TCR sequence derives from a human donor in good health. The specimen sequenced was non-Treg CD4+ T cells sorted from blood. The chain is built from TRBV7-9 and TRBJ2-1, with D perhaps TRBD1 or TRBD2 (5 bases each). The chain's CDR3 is CASSIEGSYNEQFF. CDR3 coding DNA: TGTGCCAGCAGCATCGAGGGGTCCTACAATGAGCAGTTCTTC.